Below are 24 T cell receptor beta chains sequenced from a single sample in a study of blood T cell repertoires in COVID-19. Only in-frame clones appear in the TCRdb table, and some are missing; sequencing was by immunoSEQ multiplex PCR. The profile shows some 180,000 clones, approximately 79% of them singletons. The sequenced sample consisted of PBMCs or T cells enriched from blood (not recorded which). The receptors originated from an older woman in a cohort exposed to, infected with or recovered from COVID-19 (not recorded which).

The gene calls are TRBV7-8 and TRBJ2-1; no clear D gene. Germline V lookup: CDR1 SGHVS, CDR2 FQNEAQ. This CDR3 spans 13 amino acids. V was shortened by 5 bases and J by 6 bases, with 11 bases between the two germline ends. The CDR3 DNA follows: TGTGCCAGCAGCCGTTCTACTATCAATGAGCAGTTCTTC. Protein product: CASSRSTINEQFF.

This clone was seen a single time. The J gene is TRBJ2-7, the V gene TRBV19, with 9 bases aligning to TRBD1. Germline V gene lookup returns CDR1 LNHDA and CDR2 SQIVND (reference sequence). The CDR3 is 15 amino acids. V was pared by 5 bases and J by 2 bases, with 7 bases of the junction left unmatched. CDR3: CASSPTGTGTYEQYF. DNA for the CDR3: TGTGCCAGTAGTCCCACCGGGACAGGGACCTACGAGCAGTACTTC.

CDR3 sequence (DNA): TGTGCCAGCAGCTCCCGGACTAGCGGAACATCCGAGCAGTACTTC. Amino acid sequence: CASSSRTSGTSEQYF. V is TRBV7-6 and J is TRBJ2-7, with TRBD2 matching over 10 bases. After removal of 4 bases from V and 6 bases from J, the junction contained 9 bases not matched to a gene. Germline V gene sequence: CDR1 SGHVS, CDR2 FNYEAQ. The length of the CDR3 is 15 residues.

The chain combines TRBV4-1 with TRBJ1-6; TRBD1 matches 9 bases. The V gene's germline CDR1 is MGHRA and CDR2 YSYEKL. The CDR3 runs 17 residues. V gave up 0 bases and J gave up 9 bases; unmatched junction bases: 9. CDR3 region: CASSQEAPGTGISPLHF. The CDR3 bases are TGCGCCAGCAGCCAAGAAGCCCCCGGGACAGGGATTTCACCCCTCCACTTT.

The chain is built from TRBV6-4 and TRBJ2-3; the D is unclear. The CDR3 has 14 amino acids. V lost 6 bases and J 0 bases, leaving 10 bases between the germline ends. CDR1 is MRHNA and CDR2 is SNTAGT in the germline V gene. The CDR3 sequence: CASSLEESTDTQYF. The CDR3 region has the DNA TGTGCCAGCAGCCTAGAGGAGAGCACAGATACGCAGTATTTT.

This rearrangement joins TRBV5-4 to TRBJ2-1, with 7 nucleotides matching TRBD2. Germline-derived CDR1 and CDR2 are SGHNT and YYREEE (reference sequence). This CDR3 comprises 16 residues. Trimming took 3 bases from V and 5 from J; bases not matched to a gene: 11. The DNA for the CDR3 is TGTGCCAGCAGCTCATCTAGCGGAAACCCGAACAATGAGCAGTTCTTC. Its protein is CASSSSSGNPNNEQFF.

This clone was picked up one time. This sequence joins TRBV7-9 and TRBJ2-3, with a tentative D call TRBD2 (6 bases). CDR3 length: 16 residues. The germline V gene has CDR1 SEHNR and CDR2 FQNEAQ (reference sequence). V lost 0 bases to trimming and J lost 6 bases, with 16 bases between them. This CDR3 reads CASSLALGRIPDTQYF. The CDR3 nucleotides read TGTGCCAGCAGCTTAGCTTTAGGGAGGATACCGGATACGCAGTATTTT.

The chain joins TRBV7-6 to TRBJ1-1, with 7 bases lining up with TRBD1. CDR1 is SGHVS and CDR2 is FNYEAQ in the germline V gene. V dropped 5 bases and J dropped 1; count of bases not matched to a gene: 1. This CDR3 is 13 amino acids long. The CDR3 here is CASSRQGNTEAFF. The CDR3 bases are TGTGCCAGCAGCCGACAGGGGAACACTGAAGCTTTCTTT.

This clone has only one observation. The CDR3 bases are TGTGCCAGCAGCCATGGGACTAGCGGGATCTACGAGCAGTACTTC. As protein: CASSHGTSGIYEQYF. This chain connects TRBV3-1 (or the pseudogene TRBV3-2) to TRBJ2-7; 13 nucleotides match TRBD2. The V segment lost 3 bases and the J segment 3 bases; nucleotides outside the gene matches: 2. This CDR3 region has 15 residues. Looked up from germline, CDR1 is LGHDT and CDR2 is YNNKEL (reference sequence).

The chain employs TRBV6-2 or TRBV6-3 and TRBJ2-1; 9 bases agree with TRBD1. In germline, CDR1 is MNHEY, CDR2 SVGEGT. Trimming removed 4 bases from V and 4 bases from J; junction bases left unmatched: 5. This CDR3 has 15 residues. CDR3 nucleotides: TGTGCCAGCAGTTCTCCCGGGACAGGGTACAATGAGCAGTTCTTC. It translates to CASSSPGTGYNEQFF.

This chain uses TRBV4-1 with TRBJ2-1; D unresolved. Trimming took 4 bases from V and 7 from J, leaving 17 bases between them. CDR3 size: 15 residues. CDR1 is MGHRA and CDR2 is YSYEKL in the germline V gene. CDR3 protein: CASSLLRGLRNEQFF. The CDR3 DNA sequence: TGCGCCAGCAGCCTCCTTCGAGGTCTTAGGAATGAGCAGTTCTTC.

The J gene is TRBJ1-2, the V gene TRBV18; D unresolved. There are 15 residues in the CDR3. CDR1 is KGHSH, CDR2 LQKENI, per germline. V was clipped by 1 base and J by 7 bases, with 16 bases between them. The CDR3 DNA follows: TGTGCCAGCTCACCACTGGGTAGCTCAGATCTTGGCTACACCTTC. This sequence encodes CASSPLGSSDLGYTF.

CDR3 region: CASSRTGGGEKLFF. DNA of the CDR3: TGCGCCAGCAGCAGGACAGGGGGCGGAGAAAAACTGTTTTTT. The genes are TRBV5-1 and TRBJ1-4; 11 bases match TRBD1. Unmatched junction bases numbered 4, after V lost 4 bases and J lost 8 bases. CDR1 and CDR2 from the germline V gene are SGHRS and YFSETQ. The CDR3 consists of 14 residues.

This chain joins TRBV3-1 (or the pseudogene TRBV3-2) and TRBJ1-2; no clear D gene. Deletions cut 1 base from V and 7 bases from J, with 13 bases between. The CDR3 runs 14 residues. Germline lookup yields CDR1 LGHDT and CDR2 YNNKEL (reference sequence). The CDR3 coding sequence is TGTGCCAGCAGCCAAGGAGGAGGGTGGTTTGGCTACACCTTC. It yields the protein CASSQGGGWFGYTF.

This clone has just a few counts. This chain joins TRBV27 and TRBJ2-1; the D is unclear. With 3 bases removed from V and 7 bases from J, the gap between germline ends came to 16 bases. The CDR3 sequence is 15 residues long. Looked up from germline, CDR1 is MNHEY and CDR2 is SMNVEV (reference sequence). The DNA of the CDR3 is TGTGCCAGCAGTTTCGAACCGAAAAGCTGGAATGAGCAGTTCTTC. As protein: CASSFEPKSWNEQFF.

The V and J genes are TRBV11-3 and TRBJ2-4, with 7 bases matching TRBD1. CDR1 and CDR2 (germline): SGHNT, YENEEA. The CDR3 has 13 amino acids. Trimming removed 3 bases from V and 8 bases from J; junction bases left unmatched: 4. Here the CDR3 reads CASSLTQGDIQYF. DNA of the CDR3: TGTGCCAGCAGCTTGACCCAGGGGGACATTCAGTACTTC.

The V and J genes are TRBV5-5 and TRBJ1-1; D gene ambiguous. The CDR3 has 14 amino acids. Germline CDR1 reads SGHKS; CDR2 reads YYEKEE (reference sequence). V lost 2 bases and J 0 bases, leaving 8 bases between the germline ends. This CDR3 is CASSFSELNTEAFF. CDR3 bases: TGTGCCAGCAGCTTTAGCGAGTTGAACACTGAAGCTTTCTTT.

This CDR3 reads CASRESGGTSGYTF. The CDR3, as DNA: TGTGCCAGCAGGGAGTCAGGAGGGACGAGTGGCTACACCTTC. V gene TRBV6-5 combines with J gene TRBJ1-2, with D possibly matching TRBD1 (5 bases). V lost 6 bases, J lost 7 bases, and 18 bases lay in between. Germline-derived CDR1 and CDR2 are MNHEY and SVGAGI. This CDR3 region has 14 residues.

The rearrangement joins TRBV7-2 to TRBJ1-3; D remains unclear. Trimming shortened V by 1 base and J by 0 bases, and 7 bases separated the two germline ends. This CDR3 has 15 residues. The germline V gene encodes CDR1 SGHTA and CDR2 FQGNSA. CDR3 sequence reads: CASSLGGFSGNTIYF. The CDR3 DNA reads TGTGCCAGCAGCTTAGGAGGGTTCTCTGGAAACACCATATATTTT.

This sequence joins TRBV7-3 and TRBJ2-5, with TRBD1 identical over 9 bases. The V gene's germline CDR1 is SGHTA and CDR2 FQGTGA. The CDR3 has 14 residues. V shed 5 bases and J 5 bases; nucleotides not matched to a gene: 6. CDR3 in DNA: TGTGCCAGCAGCATACAGGGGGCAGGGGAGACCCAGTACTTC. It yields the protein CASSIQGAGETQYF.

The genes are TRBV28 and TRBJ2-5, with D possibly being TRBD1 (5 bases). The germline gives CDR1 MDHEN, CDR2 SYDVKM. The germline V and J ends were trimmed by 2 bases and 5 bases, with 12 bases remaining between them. This CDR3 is built from 14 residues. CDR3 in amino acids: CASSLRFRDETQYF. In DNA, the CDR3 is TGTGCCAGCAGTTTAAGGTTCAGGGATGAGACCCAGTACTTC.

The rearrangement links TRBV18 to TRBJ1-5; D is possibly TRBD1 (5 bases). The V and J ends lost 2 bases and 2 bases respectively, with 13 bases between them. CDR1 and CDR2 (germline): KGHSH, LQKENI. The CDR3 consists of 16 residues. CDR3 nucleotide sequence: TGTGCCAGCTCACCAGCTCCCACAGGTGGCAATCAGCCCCAGCATTTT. This sequence encodes CASSPAPTGGNQPQHF.

The rearrangement joins TRBV10-3 to TRBJ2-1; 12 bases align to TRBD2. The CDR3 is 23 amino acids. The V segment lost 4 bases and the J segment 4 bases; nucleotides outside the gene matches: 26. Germline assignment: CDR1 ENHRY and CDR2 SYGVKD. For the CDR3, the DNA is TGTGCCATCAGTGTCAGAGAGAAGCCGACTAGCGGGAGTCCGTTCCGGGCGTACAATGAGCAGTTCTTC. Translation gives CAISVREKPTSGSPFRAYNEQFF.

This sequence joins TRBV7-8 and TRBJ1-5, with TRBD1 as a possible D gene (6 bases). The germline V gene encodes CDR1 SGHVS and CDR2 FQNEAQ. The CDR3 sequence is 15 residues long. V was cut by 4 bases and J by 5 bases, with 15 bases left in between. The CDR3, as DNA: TGTGCCAGCAGCTGGCAAGGGGGTCCCTATCAGCCCCAGCATTTT. It yields the protein CASSWQGGPYQPQHF.